This T cell receptor beta chain originates from a study of blood T cells in healthy people across ages. Study conclusions and caveats: Diversity estimates from one million T cells were considered underestimates. Long-lived donors exceeded aged donors in naive CD4+ cells and diversity.

A note on this clonotype: Antigen specificity is unknown. The junction differs from germline at one of its ends, possibly a read error.

A second PCR of roughly 7 to 11 cycles used a sample-barcoded 5' primer and a J-beta primer mix. TCRdb reprocessed the 5' RACE reads with MiXCR, giving one entry per CDR3 protein. Of 780,000 or so distinct CDR3 sequences listed, 20% to 30% are singletons. Germline loops: CDR1 MNHEY, CDR2 SVGAGI. CDR3 size: 15 residues. These data also featured in a second study, about T cells of mothers and their children.

V gene TRBV6-5 combines with J gene TRBJ2-5, with D maybe TRBD2 (6 bases). The J call may be mistaken, given a closer DNA end match to TRBJ2-7. The sample consisted of blood. The sequence was collected from a boy between 10 and 17 years old in good health. CDR3 region: CAGRSPGLKSYEQYF. The CDR3 bases are TGTGCCGGCAGATCCCCGGGACTGAAGTCCTACGAGCAGTACTTC.